The entry below gives a single T cell receptor (beta chain) sequence along with its context. Its antigen remains unknown. This sample was taken from a study of cytomegalovirus exposure and HLA in healthy donors. Study conclusions and caveats: Presence/absence analyses supposed approximately even sequencing depth among donors. One variant, a missense change in DCLRE1C, was linked in a later analysis to TCR beta V- and J-gene trimming. Altogether, 150 to 200 TCR beta chains were recorded as cytomegalovirus-associated. In an earlier analysis, productive rearrangement rates for most beta V segments clustered near 87% or 30%.

The CDR3 contains 17 residues. V lost 6 bases and J lost 5, with 25 bases in between. CDR1 is MDHEN, CDR2 SYDVKM, per germline. The PCR had 60 Vbeta and 13 Jbeta primers. Produced via immunoSEQ multiplex PCR; TCRdb's table is partial and in-frame only. The sample has about 150,000 clones, roughly 80% seen once. This receptor was taken from a woman in her 50s in good health and CMV-seropositive. Sequencing was carried out using PBMCs. The V call is TRBV28, the J call TRBJ2-5, with a weak D call TRBD2 (6 bases). CDR3 loop: CASSPLVGRGIGETQYF. The DNA of the CDR3 is TGTGCCAGCAGCCCCCTAGTAGGGCGGGGCATAGGCGAGACCCAGTACTTC.